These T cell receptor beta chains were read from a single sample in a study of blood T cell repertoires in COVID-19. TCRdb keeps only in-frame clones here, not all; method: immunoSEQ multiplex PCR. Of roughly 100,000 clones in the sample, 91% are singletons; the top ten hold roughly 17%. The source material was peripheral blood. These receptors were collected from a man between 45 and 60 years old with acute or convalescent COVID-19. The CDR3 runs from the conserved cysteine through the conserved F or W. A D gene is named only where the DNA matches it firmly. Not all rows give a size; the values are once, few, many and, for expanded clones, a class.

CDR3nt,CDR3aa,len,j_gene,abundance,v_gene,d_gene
TGTGCCAGCAGCGGCCGGGACAGGGCAACTGGCTACACCTTC,CASSGRDRATGYTF,14,TRBJ1-2,.,TRBV11-2,TRBD1
TGTGCCAGCAGTCTAGGTCGGGCTGAAGCTTTCTTT,CASSLGRAEAFF,12,TRBJ1-1,.,TRBV25-1,.
TGTGCCAGCAGCCAAGCCCAAGCGGGGGGGCCGGCCAAAAACATTCAGTACTTC,CASSQAQAGGPAKNIQYF,18,TRBJ2-4,.,TRBV4-2,TRBD2
TGCAGTGCTAGTCCCGCAGGATACTATGGCTACACCTTC,CSASPAGYYGYTF,13,TRBJ1-2,.,TRBV20-1,.
TGTGCCACCAGCAGGCGTATCCCACTGAGACAATCGAGCAATCAGCCCCAGCATTTT,CATSRRIPLRQSSNQPQHF,19,TRBJ1-5,.,TRBV15,.
TGTGCCAGCAGCTTAGGGGAGGACGAGCAGTACTTC,CASSLGEDEQYF,12,TRBJ2-7,.,TRBV11-3,.
TGTGCCAGCAGCCAAGATACAGGATGGGGTGAAAAACTGTTTTTT,CASSQDTGWGEKLFF,15,TRBJ1-4,.,TRBV4-2,.
TGCGCCAGCAGCCGGGGGTCTAACTATGGCTACACCTTC,CASSRGSNYGYTF,13,TRBJ1-2,.,TRBV5-1,.
TGTACGAGCTCTAGTGGAGGAGCGCTTTACGAGCAGTACTTC,CTSSSGGALYEQYF,14,TRBJ2-7,.,TRBV7-3,.
TGTGCCAGCAGCCCCGTCCATAGCGGGGGGCCCAATGAGCAGTTCTTC,CASSPVHSGGPNEQFF,16,TRBJ2-1,.,TRBV14,TRBD2
TGTGCCATCAGGCCGCCGGAGCTCGGGATGAACACTGAAGCTTTCTTT,CAIRPPELGMNTEAFF,16,TRBJ1-1,few,TRBV10-3,.
TGCGCCAGCAGCTTGGCTAGCACTGAAGCTTTCTTT,CASSLASTEAFF,12,TRBJ1-1,.,TRBV5-1,.
TGTGCCAGCAGCCTATCTACAGGGTTAGCCCCCTTGGAGTACTTC,CASSLSTGLAPLEYF,15,TRBJ2-7,.,TRBV11-2,.
TGTGCCAGCAGTGAAGCTGGACAGGGGAGGCTCTACCAGCCCCAGCATTTT,CASSEAGQGRLYQPQHF,17,TRBJ1-5,.,TRBV6-1,TRBD1
TGTGCCAGCAGCGCCTCGGGGGGATCGGGGTATGGCTACACCTTC,CASSASGGSGYGYTF,15,TRBJ1-2,.,TRBV9,.
TGTGCCAGCAGTAACATAGAGAGGGAATACGAGCAGTACTTC,CASSNIEREYEQYF,14,TRBJ2-7,few,TRBV6-5,.
TGTGCCAGCAGCTCACCGGGACAGGTCCTTTTTCTCGGGAACACCATATATTTT,CASSSPGQVLFLGNTIYF,18,TRBJ1-3,.,TRBV7-2,TRBD1
TGCGCCAGCAGCTTGGGTCTGGGGACAGGGCTTTCCATGAACACTGAAGCTTTCTTT,CASSLGLGTGLSMNTEAFF,19,TRBJ1-1,.,TRBV5-1,TRBD1
TGTGCCAGCAGCTCCCGACAGGGATACTACGAGCAGTACTTC,CASSSRQGYYEQYF,14,TRBJ2-7,few,TRBV5-6,TRBD1
TGTGCCACCAGCAGGCGATCCGACAGGCCTAACTATGGCTACACCTTC,CATSRRSDRPNYGYTF,16,TRBJ1-2,.,TRBV15,.
TGTGCCAGCTCCACCACGTCCCGAGGGAGCACCTTC,CASSTTSRGSTF,12,TRBJ1-2,.,TRBV18,.
TGTGCCAGCAGTTTCAGGGGAGGCAATCAGCCCCAGCATTTT,CASSFRGGNQPQHF,14,TRBJ1-5,.,TRBV6-6,.
TGTGCCAGCAGCGGGGACAGGGGGCTTTTTTCACCCCTCCACTTT,CASSGDRGLFSPLHF,15,TRBJ1-6,.,TRBV9,TRBD1
TGTGCCAGCAGGGACAGTGGATTCTATGGCTACACCTTC,CASRDSGFYGYTF,13,TRBJ1-2,.,TRBV27,.
TGTGCCAGCAGTTCCGTGGGGCAGGGGCCCTATCAGCCCCAGCATTTT,CASSSVGQGPYQPQHF,16,TRBJ1-5,few,TRBV28,.
TGTGCCAGCAGCGCCCTGGCGGCTTACAATGAGCAGTTCTTC,CASSALAAYNEQFF,14,TRBJ2-1,.,TRBV9,.
TGTGCCACCAGCATAGCCAGGGGAAGGGTGGGGTATTTT,CATSIARGRVGYF,13,TRBJ1-5,.,TRBV15,.
TGTGCCAGCAGTAAGACAGGGGAGGGGTACACTGAAGCTTTCTTT,CASSKTGEGYTEAFF,15,TRBJ1-1,.,TRBV7-3,TRBD1
TGTGCCAGCAGGGAGGGAGGTCCCCTCCACTTT,CASREGGPLHF,11,TRBJ1-6,.,TRBV27,.
TGTGCCAGTATGATAGAGGGGAGCACCGGGGAGCTGTTTTTT,CASMIEGSTGELFF,14,TRBJ2-2,.,TRBV19,.
TGCGCCAGCAGCCAGGCCGGGACAGGTGGCCGCGCTGAGCAGTTCTTC,CASSQAGTGGRAEQFF,16,TRBJ2-1,.,TRBV4-3,TRBD1
TGCGCCAGCAGCGTCTCAGGGGGCGGGAACACTGAAGCTTTCTTT,CASSVSGGGNTEAFF,15,TRBJ1-1,.,TRBV5-1,TRBD1
TGTGCCAGCAGTGAAGCGCGGGGTGGTAGCAATCAGCCCCAGCATTTT,CASSEARGGSNQPQHF,16,TRBJ1-5,.,TRBV6-1,.